This T cell receptor beta chain came from a study of cytomegalovirus exposure and HLA in healthy donors (dated by TCRdb to the late 2010s). In terms of the full investigation: According to a later analysis, the roughly 130 validation repertoires were produced on the same platform as the roughly 700 repertoires of the first cohort. The study was designed to test whether signatures of past pathogen exposure could be identified by cataloging public T cell receptors. A separate validation cohort of roughly 130 different subjects was used in addition to the 666-subject first cohort. The study combined high-throughput TCR immunosequencing, statistical association of individual TCRs with disease status, and machine learning to predict cytomegalovirus infection status.

Findings and caveats that apply to the study as a whole: All 130 or so repertoires were used to score co-occurrence in the validation cohort in a later analysis, because that analysis had no HLA typing for the cohort. The study listed 164 TCR beta chains as associated with cytomegalovirus. Most TCR sequences were seen in very few donors, while some public TCRs were found in many individuals. In vitro tests confirmed that a few of the cytomegalovirus-associated TCR beta chains recognize cytomegalovirus antigens. According to the authors, the approach could potentially be generalized to other disease states and immunological phenotypes. Of the cluster scores, approximately 95% were above 0 in a later analysis, which found that TCRs clustered in the first cohort also tended to co-occur in the 130 or so validation repertoires. The classifier was reported to diagnose cytomegalovirus status with high specificity and sensitivity in both the original and validation cohorts.

The donors belonged to the validation cohort of around 120 subjects, which was separate from the approximately 660-subject first cohort. The library was made by the immunoSEQ multiplex PCR assay. The original methods were these. To diagnose cytomegalovirus status from the catalog of TCR beta chain sequences, a statistical classification framework was built. This immuneACCESS table, as held by TCRdb, lists in-frame sequences with V and J called but not all clones. Of the missing ones, under half trace to an unresolved V gene in checked studies; the others have no known cause. V, J and clone size reflect that table, while D and trimming were determined from the DNA. The sample includes 180,000 or so clones, with more than 75% observed a single time. Under 3.5% of the sample is held by the ten biggest clonotypes. This clone was seen just once. Its antigen is not yet known. No clone much larger than this one lies a single base away; base qualities are absent.

The sequence was obtained from a man in his late teens or twenties in good health and CMV-seropositive. Sequenced sample: PBMCs.

The base sequence is TGTGCCACCTCGGCTAGCGGGACCTACGAGCAGTACTTC. It translates to CATSASGTYEQYF. The sequence links TRBV10-3 to TRBJ2-7; TRBD2 matches 9 bases in the middle. CDR1 and CDR2 (ENHRY, SYGVKD) derive from the germline V gene. Trimming leaves V shorter by 10 bases and J shorter by 2 bases, with the junction holding 6 bases beyond the gene matches. The CDR3 covers 13 residues, taking in both the cysteine and the phenylalanine. The only DNA kept is the CDR3, 39 bases in frame from the first base.